These T cell receptor beta chains were read from a single sample in a study of Graves' ophthalmopathy and Graves' hyperthyroidism. Each CDR3 protein is one row after TCRdb ran MiXCR on the multiplex PCR reads. This sample has under 350,000 distinct CDR3 sequences, with roughly 15% found just once. The sequenced material came from peripheral blood. The receptors were gathered from an adult man with Graves' ophthalmopathy. The CDR3 runs from the conserved cysteine through the conserved F or W. Clone sizes are given selectively: once, few, many, or a class where the clone is expanded.

CSARGMSLAAGEAFF | TRBV20-1 | 15 | many
CASTTSGGETLYF | TRBV2 | 13 | .
CSARDPAGIQPQHF | TRBV20-1 | 14 | many
CASSQDRQGLRETQYF | TRBV4-1 | 16 | many
CASRGTAGEGQYF | TRBV7-2 | 13 | .
CASSSSSTRTLYEQYF | TRBV11-2 | 16 | .
CASSWRQGASEAFF | TRBV7-2 | 14 | many
CASSPWGLAGEVETQYF | TRBV14 | 17 | many
CSAREPLRGNSPLHF | TRBV20-1 | 15 | many
CASSESELNTEAFF | TRBV6-1 | 14 | few
CATSRGKSSYEQYF | TRBV24-1 | 14 | .
CASSSWTGVAGELFF | TRBV11-2 | 15 | many
CSARDGETQYF | TRBV20-1 | 11 | many
CASSERLVAKNIQYF | TRBV3-1 | 15 | many
CASSYSRHTQRGYGYTF | TRBV6-5 | 17 | .
CASSLAPSVLGYEQYF | TRBV7-2 | 16 | many
CAASEWGNYEQYF | TRBV6-2/TRBV6-3 | 13 | many
CASSPRRRGTPGELFF | TRBV5-6 | 16 | few
CASSYSTGRQPQHF | TRBV6-5 | 14 | .
CASSLLNGDYGYTF | TRBV28 | 14 | once
CASSGPSGTPYEQYF | TRBV28 | 15 | .
CSAIRVGETQYF | TRBV20-1 | 12 | many
CASSLEGTTPYEQYF | TRBV7-2 | 15 | .
CASSPPLSGETQYF | TRBV3-1 | 14 | many
CSASPSFVNTGELFF | TRBV20-1 | 15 | many
CASSRSGGTPGYTF | TRBV6-2/TRBV6-3 | 14 | many
CASSLDRLAGLWDTQYF | TRBV11-2 | 17 | many
CSARDGGGLGSYEQYF | TRBV20-1 | 16 | many
CATSRDWGLYEQYF | TRBV15 | 14 | many
CASGTYLNTEAFF | TRBV6-1 | 13 | .
CASSLTGQKETQYF | TRBV5-1 | 14 | many
CASSQEDSYGQYF | TRBV3-1 | 13 | many
CASSGPRRDSTEAFF | TRBV2 | 15 | many
CASSSRGSSGNTIYF | TRBV7-2 | 15 | many
CASSQIGGGQETQYF | TRBV9 | 15 | many
CASSPRGGTGSSPLHF | TRBV12-3/TRBV12-4 | 16 | .
CASSLFSGGGAFF | TRBV12-3/TRBV12-4 | 13 | many
CASSWRNTPGTGELFF | TRBV12-3/TRBV12-4 | 16 | many
CASSYAGARQPQHF | TRBV6-5 | 14 | .
CSVEDRGTGELFF | TRBV29-1 | 13 | many